This entry lists 25 T cell receptor beta chains sequenced from one sample in a study of vaccination and CD4 T cells after COVID-19. The Oncomine TCR Beta short-read assay was applied to DNA of cultured CD4+ T cells. TCRdb independently ran MiXCR on the PCR reads; one entry per CDR3 protein. The data show 20,000 to 25,000 distinct CDR3 sequences, about half seen once. Their antigens remain unidentified. The treatment denotes: approximately 9-day PBMC culture with coronavirus spike peptide pools or control peptides (ViraFEST assay). Sequences were obtained from CD4+ T cells from blood, cultured in vitro. The receptor set was obtained from a human donor who had recovered from COVID-19.

This clonotype has only a few counts. The rearrangement uses TRBV5-3 and TRBJ1-1; no clear D gene. TRBV5-3 is an ORF for which the function is uncertain. V dropped 4 bases and J dropped 3 bases, with 13 bases sitting between them. The CDR3 covers 14 residues. The CDR3 here is CARSRPRPYTEAFF. DNA for the CDR3: TGTGCCAGAAGCCGGCCCCGACCCTACACTGAAGCTTTCTTT.

By sample share, this clonotype is medium-sized. The chain couples TRBV7-2 to TRBJ2-5; D ambiguous. V was clipped by 6 bases and J by 4 bases, with 12 bases between them. Per the germline V gene, CDR1 is SGHTA and CDR2 is FQGNSA. The CDR3 covers 13 residues. CDR3 in DNA: TGTGCCAGCAGTTCCCCCCCTAGAGAGACCCAGTACTTC. It codes for CASSSPPRETQYF.

The rearrangement links TRBV9 to TRBJ2-7; D tentatively fits TRBD1 or TRBD2 (5 bases each). This CDR3 contains 14 residues. Per germline, CDR1 SGDLS and CDR2 YYNGEE. Trimming took 0 bases from V and 2 from J, leaving 9 bases between them. The CDR3 nucleotides are TGTGCCAGCAGCGTAGATGGGGGAACCTACGAGCAGTACTTC. Translating it yields CASSVDGGTYEQYF. The entire variable domain, with the rest obtained from reference TRBV9 and TRBJ2-7, is as follows: DSGVTQTPKHLITATGQRVTLRCSPRSGDLSVYWYQQSLDQGLQFLIQYYNGEERAKGNILERFSAQQFPDLHSELNLSSLELGDSALYFCASSVDGGTYEQYFGPGTRLTVT.

The chain couples TRBV7-6 to TRBJ2-6, with D tentatively TRBD2 (5 bases). Trimming cost V 6 bases and J 4 bases, with 16 bases left between them. The CDR3 loop spans 16 amino acids. Per germline, CDR1 SGHVS and CDR2 FNYEAQ. The CDR3 DNA is TGTGCCAGCAGTCCGAGGGCGGGTTCAGGGGCCAACGTCCTGACTTTC. Protein sequence: CASSPRAGSGANVLTF. The entire variable domain, with the rest obtained from reference TRBV7-6 and TRBJ2-6, is as follows: GAGVSQSPRYKVTKRGQDVALRCDPISGHVSLYWYRQALGQGPEFLTYFNYEAQQDKSGLPNDRFSAERPEGSISTLTIQRTEQRDSAMYRCASSPRAGSGANVLTFGAGSRLTVL.

Only a few counts were recorded for this clonotype. The chain couples TRBV20-1 to TRBJ2-5; no firm D call. V lost 1 base and J lost 6, with 15 bases in between. Germline-derived CDR1 and CDR2 are DFQATT and SNEGSKA (reference sequence). There are 14 residues in the CDR3. Here the CDR3 reads CSARVAEGGQTQYF. In nucleotides, the CDR3 is TGCAGTGCTAGAGTGGCAGAAGGCGGTCAGACCCAGTACTTC.

This clonotype was detected only a few times. The chain recombines TRBV19 with TRBJ1-5; 7 bases line up with TRBD1. J was trimmed by 6 bases and V by 6 bases; bases with no gene match: 14. The length of the CDR3 is 16 residues. Per germline, CDR1 LNHDA and CDR2 SQIVND (reference sequence). The CDR3 sequence: CASSTSTGSRRQPQHF. The CDR3 nucleotides are TGTGCCAGTAGCACCTCGACAGGGTCGAGGCGTCAGCCCCAGCATTTT.

The chain employs TRBV28 and TRBJ1-1; TRBD1 matches 8 bases. CDR3 size: 16 residues. Germline trimming cut 2 bases from V and 1 base from J; bases unmatched to any gene: 6. CDR1 and CDR2 (germline): MDHEN, SYDVKM. CDR3 region: CASSLRTGGGNTEAFF. The CDR3 DNA follows: TGTGCCAGCAGTTTACGAACAGGGGGGGGGAACACTGAAGCTTTCTTT.

A few counts support this clonotype. This chain links TRBV6-5 with TRBJ2-7; maybe TRBD1 (5 bases). Germline V lookup: CDR1 MNHEY, CDR2 SVGAGI. The V gene lost 3 bases and the J gene lost 0 bases, with 18 bases spanning the gap. The CDR3 contains 17 residues. CDR3 sequence reads: CASSYQGPVLSSYEQYF. Here the CDR3 DNA reads TGTGCCAGCAGTTATCAGGGCCCAGTACTTAGCTCCTACGAGCAGTACTTC.

The chain employs TRBV10-3 and TRBJ1-3; D is undetermined. The V gene lost 4 bases and the J gene lost 2 bases, with 9 bases spanning the gap. This CDR3 contains 14 residues. CDR1 is ENHRY and CDR2 is SYGVKD in the germline V gene. CDR3 nucleotide sequence: TGTGCCATCAGTGGGGTAATCGCTGGAAACACCATATATTTT. Protein sequence: CAISGVIAGNTIYF.

On this clonotype: A read error may produce the germline difference seen at one junction end. The chain combines TRBV6-2 or TRBV6-3 with TRBJ1-1; D is possibly TRBD1 (5 bases). CDR1 MNHEY and CDR2 SVGEGT come from the germline V gene. The CDR3 is 14 amino acids. Written as DNA, the CDR3 is TGTGCCAGCAGTCGACAGACCATGAACACTGAAGCTTTTTTT. The encoded protein is CASSRQTMNTEAFF.

The rearrangement uses TRBV7-9 and TRBJ1-2; TRBD1 matches 8 bases. CDR3 length equals 15 residues. With V trimmed by 5 bases and J by 13 bases, 18 bases remained unmatched. CDR1 and CDR2 (germline): SEHNR, FQNEAQ (reference sequence). CDR3 nucleotides: TGTGCCAGCAGCGTACGAACCGGGACAGGTTTCCGCTGCACCTTC. The encoded protein is CASSVRTGTGFRCTF. Full variable domain (missing parts from reference TRBV7-9 and TRBJ1-2): DTGVSQNPRHKITKRGQNVTFRCDPISEHNRLYWYRQTLGQGPEFLTYFQNEAQLEKSRLLSDRFSAERPKGSFSTLEIQRTEQGDSAMYLCASSVRTGTGFRCTFGSGTRLTVV.

The CDR3 reads CASSYSGGAANQPQHF. The CDR3 DNA is TGTGCCAGCAGTTACTCGGGGGGGGCCGCTAATCAGCCCCAGCATTTT. The chain employs TRBV6-5 and TRBJ1-5, with D perhaps TRBD1 (6 bases). Germline CDR1 is MNHEY and CDR2 is SVGAGI. The CDR3 covers 16 residues. V was shortened by 0 bases and J by 4 bases, with 13 bases between the two germline ends.

This sequence joins TRBV20-1 and TRBJ1-1; D is uncertain. Germline CDR1 DFQATT, CDR2 SNEGSKA (reference sequence). CDR3 length: 15 amino acids. V gave up 4 bases and J gave up 6 bases, with 21 bases separating them. This CDR3 reads CSANPVRRTDAEAFF. The CDR3, as DNA: TGCAGTGCTAACCCCGTGCGTCGTACTGACGCTGAAGCTTTCTTT.

This clonotype was detected only a few times. The CDR3 protein is CASSEGYGYTF. As DNA, the CDR3 is TGTGCCAGCAGTGAAGGCTATGGCTACACCTTC. The chain combines TRBV6-1 with TRBJ1-2, with D unresolved. Trimming pared 1 base from V and 4 bases from J, leaving 1 base between. The V gene's germline CDR1 is MNHNS and CDR2 SASEGT. The CDR3 totals 11 residues.

The chain links TRBV6-2 or TRBV6-3 to TRBJ1-1; D is undetermined. The CDR3 contains 14 residues. Germline lookup yields CDR1 MNHEY and CDR2 SVGEGT. V was trimmed by 2 bases and J by 1 base, leaving 8 bases between them. This CDR3 reads CASSYPTRNTEAFF. The CDR3, as DNA: TGTGCCAGCAGTTACCCGACGAGGAACACTGAAGCTTTCTTT.

This clonotype showed up just a few times. CDR3 coding DNA: TGCAGTGCTGTTGCTGTGGATAACTATGGCTACACCTTC. Translated: CSAVAVDNYGYTF. The chain links TRBV20-1 to TRBJ1-2, with D uncertain. CDR3 length equals 13 residues. Germline loops: CDR1 DFQATT, CDR2 SNEGSKA (reference sequence). Trimming took 5 bases from V and 1 from J, leaving 11 bases between them.

The CDR3 here is CASSLAQGLDQPQHF. CDR3 bases: TGTGCCAGCAGCTTAGCGCAGGGTCTTGATCAGCCCCAGCATTTT. The rearrangement uses TRBV7-2 and TRBJ1-5, with D possibly TRBD1 on 5 matching bases. Between the trimmed V and J ends, which lost 0 bases and 5 bases, there was a span of 11 bases. CDR1 SGHTA and CDR2 FQGNSA come from the germline V gene. CDR3 length: 15 residues.

The chain joins TRBV7-2 to TRBJ1-1; D is ambiguous. Germline V gene sequence: CDR1 SGHTA, CDR2 FQGNSA. The CDR3 is 15 residues long. V was shortened by 1 base and J by 0 bases, with 9 bases between the two germline ends. The CDR3 nucleotides are TGTGCCAGCAGCTTAGGTGCGCGGATGAACACTGAAGCTTTCTTT. Translated: CASSLGARMNTEAFF.

The rearrangement links TRBV10-1 to TRBJ2-3; TRBD2 aligns across 11 bases. V was pared by 8 bases and J by 2 bases, with 6 bases of the junction left unmatched. The CDR3 is 15 residues long. In germline, CDR1 is WNHNN, CDR2 SYGVQD (reference sequence). The CDR3: CASSPGLAATDTQYF. The CDR3, as DNA: TGCGCCAGCTCGCCGGGACTAGCGGCCACAGATACGCAGTATTTT.

The genes are TRBV7-2 and TRBJ1-6; 8 nucleotides line up with TRBD1. V dropped 6 bases and J dropped 9; count of bases not matched to a gene: 13. The CDR3 extends over 16 amino acids. Germline V gives CDR1 SGHTA, CDR2 FQGNSA. In DNA form, the CDR3 reads TGTGCCAGCAGTCCATCGCGCGACAGGGGAGGTTCACCCCTCCACTTT. Amino acids: CASSPSRDRGGSPLHF.

The V call is TRBV6-1, the J call TRBJ1-2; unclear D gene. The CDR3 covers 13 residues. The V gene's germline CDR1 is MNHNS and CDR2 SASEGT. The ends were cut back, 7 bases at V and 4 bases at J, with 13 bases in the middle. This chain's CDR3 is CASTTGRAYGYTF. In nucleotides, the CDR3 is TGTGCCAGCACTACTGGAAGGGCCTATGGCTACACCTTC.

The chain carries TRBV20-1 and TRBJ1-2, with D perhaps matching TRBD1 (6 bases). Germline V gene sequence: CDR1 DFQATT, CDR2 SNEGSKA (reference sequence). V was clipped by 0 bases and J by 7 bases, with 21 bases between them. This CDR3 region has 16 residues. The CDR3 bases are TGCAGTGCTAGAGATCTGAGACAGGCAGTCTTTGCTGGCTACACCTTC. This gives the protein CSARDLRQAVFAGYTF.

This clonotype came up a few times. The gene calls are TRBV7-2 and TRBJ2-5; either TRBD1 or TRBD2 may fit D (7 bases each). This CDR3 comprises 14 residues. V shed 5 bases and J shed 1 base, with 11 bases lying between them. The germline CDR1 and CDR2 sequences are SGHTA and FQGNSA. CDR3 protein: CASSQGGTQETQYF. CDR3 bases: TGTGCCAGCAGCCAGGGGGGGACCCAAGAGACCCAGTACTTC.

This clonotype was counted between two and nine times. This chain uses TRBV7-6 with TRBJ2-7; the D gene is possibly TRBD1 (6 bases). The ends were cut back, 1 base at V and 3 bases at J, with 10 bases in the middle. The CDR3 is 14 residues long. Germline CDR1 is SGHVS and CDR2 is FNYEAQ. In DNA, the CDR3 is TGTGCCAGCAGCTTAGACAGGGATAGCTACGAGCAGTACTTC. Its protein product is CASSLDRDSYEQYF.

This clonotype has only a few counts. The rearrangement links TRBV27 to TRBJ1-5, with D tentatively TRBD1 (5 bases). The CDR3 runs to 14 residues. CDR1 is MNHEY and CDR2 is SMNVEV in the germline V gene (reference sequence). V was shortened by 5 bases and J by 0 bases, with 8 bases between the two germline ends. CDR3 sequence: CASSQTASNQPQHF. The CDR3 nucleotides are TGTGCCAGCAGTCAGACAGCTAGCAATCAGCCCCAGCATTTT.